This entry lists 25 T cell receptor beta chains sequenced from one sample in a study of T cell responses to AZD1222 COVID-19 vaccine. Using immunoSEQ multiplex PCR, the repertoire was profiled, and TCRdb retains in-frame clones only, with some absent. This sample has some 150,000 clones, with about 92% found just once. This specimen consisted of peripheral blood, obtained 28 days after the second AZD1222 dose. The receptor set was obtained from an adult who received the AZD1222 COVID-19 vaccine.

V is TRBV9 and J is TRBJ2-3; 9 nucleotides agree with TRBD2. After removal of 3 bases from V and 0 bases from J, the junction contained 5 bases not matched to a gene. The germline V gene has CDR1 SGDLS and CDR2 YYNGEE. This CDR3 region has 16 residues. The CDR3 is CASSETSGSSTDTQYF. Written as DNA, the CDR3 is TGTGCCAGCAGCGAGACTAGCGGCTCTAGCACAGATACGCAGTATTTT.

This clone was seen only a few times. The rearrangement joins TRBV5-4 to TRBJ1-2, with D possibly matching TRBD1 (5 bases). CDR3 length: 13 amino acids. V was trimmed by 0 bases and J by 8 bases, leaving 11 bases between them. Germline V gives CDR1 SGHNT, CDR2 YYREEE (reference sequence). CDR3 in amino acids: CASSLAQGSGYTF. The CDR3 nucleotides are TGTGCCAGCAGCTTGGCCCAGGGAAGCGGCTACACCTTC.

In its sample, this clone was seen once. V is TRBV10-1 and J is TRBJ2-1, with TRBD2 matching over 10 bases. This CDR3 has 14 amino acids. Losses at the gene ends were 4 bases for V and 5 bases for J; bases not matched to a gene: 2. CDR1 and CDR2 from the germline V gene are WNHNN and SYGVQD (reference sequence). The CDR3 bases are TGCGCCAGCAGTGCCCTAGCGGGAGACAATGAGCAGTTCTTC. Amino acids: CASSALAGDNEQFF.

The CDR3 loop reads CASSQQIVGKPEAFF. The CDR3 DNA follows: TGTGCCAGCAGCCAGCAGATTGTTGGAAAGCCTGAAGCTTTCTTT. J is TRBJ1-1 and V is TRBV5-6; the D is unclear. V lost 4 bases and J 6 bases, leaving 19 bases between the germline ends. This CDR3 has 15 residues. CDR1 is SGHDT and CDR2 is YYEEEE in the germline V gene.

This clone was picked up a small number of times. The J gene is TRBJ2-7, the V gene TRBV4-2; 7 bases line up with TRBD1. The V gene end was trimmed by 3 bases and the J gene end by 3 bases; junction bases not matched to a gene: 11. This CDR3 region has 16 residues. Germline V gene lookup returns CDR1 LGHNA and CDR2 YNFKEQ. The CDR3 reads CASSQEHGTANYEQYF. CDR3 DNA: TGTGCCAGCAGCCAGGAACACGGGACAGCCAACTACGAGCAGTACTTC.

V is TRBV2 and J is TRBJ2-3; 8 bases fit TRBD1. Germline V gene data show CDR1 as SNHLY and CDR2 as FYNNEI. Losses at the gene ends were 3 bases for V and 3 bases for J; bases not matched to a gene: 5. The CDR3 consists of 15 residues. CDR3 sequence: CASSEQGAGTDTQYF. Written as DNA, the CDR3 is TGTGCCAGCAGTGAGCAGGGGGCTGGGACAGATACGCAGTATTTT.

The V call is TRBV6-6, the J call TRBJ1-5; D perhaps matches TRBD1 (5 bases). Germline V lookup: CDR1 MNHNY, CDR2 SVGAGI (reference sequence). CDR3 length equals 13 residues. Trimming stripped 6 bases from V and 7 bases from J, with 13 bases between. The CDR3 reads CASRADNGQPQHF. The CDR3 DNA reads TGTGCCAGCAGGGCGGACAATGGCCAGCCCCAGCATTTT.

The chain is built from TRBV19 and TRBJ2-4, with TRBD2 matching 8 bases. The germline V gene has CDR1 LNHDA and CDR2 SQIVND (reference sequence). The ends lost 5 bases at V and 0 bases at J; junction bases unmatched: 6. CDR3 length: 16 residues. The CDR3 DNA sequence: TGTGCCAGTAGTGCACTAGCGGTCTTAGCCAAAAACATTCAGTACTTC. Protein: CASSALAVLAKNIQYF.

This clone has more than one count but fewer than ten. The chain couples TRBV2 to TRBJ2-1, with 14 nucleotides matching TRBD2. The CDR3 runs 15 residues. In germline, CDR1 is SNHLY, CDR2 FYNNEI. V lost 4 bases and J lost 6; bases outside the gene matches: 2. CDR3 bases: TGTGCCAGCAGTGTAGGACTAGCGGGAGGCAATGAGCAGTTCTTC. It is translated as CASSVGLAGGNEQFF.

The rearrangement joins TRBV7-3 to TRBJ2-1; D may be TRBD2 (5 bases). Germline CDR1 and CDR2: SGHTA and FQGTGA. The CDR3 extends over 13 amino acids. The V and J ends lost 2 bases and 5 bases respectively, with 7 bases between them. The CDR3 loop is CASSLWENNEQFF. The CDR3 nucleotides are TGTGCCAGCAGCTTATGGGAGAACAATGAGCAGTTCTTC. The entire variable domain, with the rest obtained from reference TRBV7-3 and TRBJ2-1, is as follows: GAGVSQTPSNKVTEKGKYVELRCDPISGHTALYWYRQSLGQGPEFLIYFQGTGAADDSGLPNDRFFAVRPEGSVSTLKIQRTERGDSAVYLCASSLWENNEQFFGPGTRLTVL.

The chain is built from TRBV5-1 and TRBJ2-7; D may be TRBD1 (5 bases). V lost 5 bases and J lost 3, with 18 bases in between. The CDR3 covers 15 residues. The germline CDR1 and CDR2 sequences are SGHRS and YFSETQ. Here the CDR3 DNA reads TGCGCCAGCAGATTCGTGCAAGCAGGGTACTACGAGCAGTACTTC. It codes for CASRFVQAGYYEQYF.

CDR3 in DNA: TGTGCCAGCAGTTACTCGGGGGAGCAGTACTTC. Its translation is CASSYSGEQYF. The rearrangement uses TRBV6-6 and TRBJ2-7, with unresolved D. The CDR3 runs to 11 residues. Germline CDR1 reads MNHNY; CDR2 reads SVGAGI (reference sequence). V was clipped by 0 bases and J by 7 bases, with 4 bases between them.

The V gene is TRBV28, the J gene TRBJ1-2; 8 nucleotides agree with TRBD1. The CDR3 totals 14 residues. Trimming cost V 5 bases and J 6 bases; bases outside gene matches: 8. The V gene's germline CDR1 is MDHEN and CDR2 SYDVKM. CDR3 bases: TGTGCCAGCAGTCCCAGGACAGGGTCAAATGGCTACACCTTC. Protein product: CASSPRTGSNGYTF.

The chain has TRBV4-3 and TRBJ2-1, with D possibly being TRBD1 (5 bases). The V gene's germline CDR1 is LGHNA and CDR2 YSLEER. This CDR3 contains 15 residues. Trimming stripped 1 base from V and 10 bases from J, with 17 bases between. CDR3 loop: CASSQVLLGVDEQFF. DNA for the CDR3: TGCGCCAGCAGCCAAGTTCTCCTAGGGGTGGACGAGCAGTTCTTC.

The gene calls are TRBV5-1 and TRBJ2-2; 9 bases agree with TRBD2. The V and J ends lost 3 bases and 5 bases, in that order; junction bases with no gene match: 17. Per the germline V gene, CDR1 is SGHRS and CDR2 is YFSETQ. The CDR3 spans 19 residues. The chain's CDR3 is CASSSTIFSGSSKTGELFF. CDR3 bases: TGCGCCAGCAGCTCGACTATCTTTAGCGGGAGTTCCAAGACCGGGGAGCTGTTTTTT.

The rearrangement uses TRBV6-5 and TRBJ1-5; D remains unclear. Per germline, CDR1 MNHEY and CDR2 SVGAGI. Deletions cut 6 bases from V and 4 bases from J, with 10 bases between. CDR3 length: 13 residues. The CDR3 region is CASRGEYNQPQHF. For the CDR3, the DNA is TGTGCCAGCAGAGGAGAGTATAATCAGCCCCAGCATTTT.

The rearrangement uses TRBV7-3 and TRBJ2-2; D uncertain. The CDR3 spans 14 residues. Trimming took off 4 bases at V and 1 base at J, with 7 bases between the two ends. Germline lookup yields CDR1 SGHTA and CDR2 FQGTGA. The CDR3, as DNA: TGTGCCAGCAGCTCAATGGGGAACACCGGGGAGCTGTTTTTT. Encoded protein: CASSSMGNTGELFF.

The chain employs TRBV5-4 and TRBJ2-3, with D possibly matching TRBD1 (6 bases). Germline V CDR1 and CDR2: SGHNT, YYREEE (reference sequence). The length of the CDR3 is 15 residues. V was cut by 4 bases and J by 0 bases, with 12 bases left in between. The CDR3 sequence: CASSPGTTSTDTQYF. CDR3 DNA: TGTGCCAGCAGCCCCGGGACAACCAGCACAGATACGCAGTATTTT.

This chain links TRBV4-3 with TRBJ2-3, with TRBD2 matching 9 bases. V shed 2 bases, J shed 1 base, and the junction held 7 bases outside the gene matches. The CDR3 length is 17 residues. Germline-derived CDR1 and CDR2 are LGHNA and YSLEER. The CDR3 DNA is TGCGCCAGCAGCCAATCCCGGGCTAGCGGGGGCACAGATACGCAGTATTTT. Its translation is CASSQSRASGGTDTQYF.

CDR3 protein: CASSLGTGGFGEQFF. The DNA of the CDR3 is TGTGCCAGCAGTTTAGGGACAGGGGGATTCGGTGAGCAGTTCTTC. V gene TRBV27 combines with J gene TRBJ2-1; 11 bases match TRBD1. The germline V gene has CDR1 MNHEY and CDR2 SMNVEV (reference sequence). V lost 2 bases, J lost 9 bases, and 6 bases stayed unmatched. The CDR3 contains 15 residues.

V usage is TRBV21-1 and J usage is TRBJ1-1. TRBV21-1 is classified as a pseudogene. The CDR3 runs 16 residues. CDR3 residues: CASSKARTAMNTEAFF. CDR3 sequence (DNA): TGTGCCAGCAGCAAAGCTCGCACAGCGATGAACACTGAAGCTTTCTTT.

The chain recombines TRBV21-1 with TRBJ2-5; TRBD1, as called in the table, went unchecked against the DNA. TRBV21-1 is a recognized pseudogene. This CDR3 comprises 15 residues. The DNA of the CDR3 is TGTGCCAGCAGGGGAACACTGGCAGGGCGAGAGACCCAGTACTTC. Protein: CASRGTLAGRETQYF.

The chain joins TRBV30 to TRBJ2-7; D remains ambiguous. Trimming took off 3 bases at V and 4 bases at J, with 13 bases between the two ends. Germline assignment: CDR1 GTSNPN and CDR2 SVGIG (reference sequence). CDR3 length: 13 amino acids. In nucleotides, the CDR3 is TGTGCCTGGAGCCGAGTGGGTGGGTACGAGCAGTACTTC. As protein: CAWSRVGGYEQYF. Drawing the rest from reference TRBV30 and TRBJ2-7, the complete variable domain is SQTIHQWPATLVQPVGSPLSLECTVEGTSNPNLYWYRQAAGRGLQLLFYSVGIGQISSEVPQNLSASRPQDRQFILSSKKLLLSDSGFYLCAWSRVGGYEQYFGPGTRLTVT.

The CDR3 DNA follows: TGTGCCAGCAGTTATAACAGGGTTGGTACTGAAGCTTTCTTT. This encodes CASSYNRVGTEAFF. V usage is TRBV6-2 or TRBV6-3 and J usage is TRBJ1-1; D might be TRBD1 (6 bases). CDR3 size: 14 residues. Trimming took off 3 bases at V and 5 bases at J, with 13 bases between the two ends. Germline CDR1 MNHEY, CDR2 SVGEGT.

This chain links TRBV7-6 with TRBJ2-2; a possible D gene is TRBD2 (5 bases). Germline V gene sequence: CDR1 SGHVS, CDR2 FNYEAQ. This CDR3 spans 15 amino acids. V lost 5 bases, J lost 0 bases, and 10 bases lay in between. The CDR3 spells CASSRRGANTGELFF. CDR3 nucleotide sequence: TGTGCCAGCAGCCGTCGGGGTGCGAACACCGGGGAGCTGTTTTTT.